These 3 T cell receptor beta chains were all obtained from the same sample, sequenced in a study of T cell changes during pregnancy in multiple sclerosis. Using immunoSEQ multiplex PCR, the repertoire was profiled, and TCRdb retains in-frame clones only, with some absent. The profile shows around 38,000 clones, roughly 90% of them singletons. Sequenced material: CD8+ T cells from peripheral blood mononuclear cells, taken in the third trimester of pregnancy. All receptors come from a female donor with multiple sclerosis, enrolled in a pregnancy study.

This chain joins TRBV2 and TRBJ2-3, with D possibly TRBD1 on 6 matching bases. V gave up 1 base and J gave up 1 base, with 15 bases separating them. CDR3 size: 17 residues. Germline CDR1 reads SNHLY; CDR2 reads FYNNEI. The CDR3 loop is CASSEGTTRGRTDTQYF. CDR3 DNA: TGTGCCAGCAGTGAAGGGACAACCAGGGGTCGCACAGATACGCAGTATTTT.

This rearrangement joins TRBV28 to TRBJ2-2, with a possible D match to TRBD2 (7 bases). From germline, CDR1 is MDHEN and CDR2 SYDVKM. The CDR3 covers 15 residues. Trimming left V 1 base short and J 5 bases short, with 11 bases between. The CDR3 here is CASSLSRGGTGELFF. The CDR3, as DNA: TGTGCCAGCAGTTTATCCAGGGGAGGGACCGGGGAGCTGTTTTTT.

The chain has TRBV6-5 and TRBJ1-5, with D maybe TRBD1 (6 bases). The CDR3 extends over 13 amino acids. Germline V gene sequence: CDR1 MNHEY, CDR2 SVGAGI. Trimming pared 8 bases from V and 4 bases from J, leaving 12 bases between. The CDR3 loop is CASRPGVNQPQHF. The DNA of the CDR3 is TGTGCCAGCCGACCAGGGGTTAATCAGCCCCAGCATTTT.